Below, 9 T cell receptor beta chains from the same sample are listed, as sequenced in a study of cytomegalovirus exposure and HLA in healthy donors. In the PCR, 60 Vbeta and 13 Jbeta primers were used. Produced via immunoSEQ multiplex PCR; TCRdb's table is partial and in-frame only. The sample holds 310,000 or so clones, 70% to 90% seen once. The specimen was PBMCs. The source of these receptors is a woman aged 18-29 years in good health and CMV-seronegative.

This sequence joins TRBV7-9 and TRBJ1-2; D gene unclear. V lost 6 bases to trimming and J lost 5 bases, with 7 bases between them. CDR3 length: 11 amino acids. Germline V lookup: CDR1 SEHNR, CDR2 FQNEAQ (reference sequence). This chain's CDR3 is CASSETYGYTF. The CDR3 region has the DNA TGTGCCAGCAGTGAGACATATGGCTACACCTTC.

The chain links TRBV6-1 to TRBJ2-7; 9 nucleotides align to TRBD1. This CDR3 has 13 amino acids. From germline, CDR1 is MNHNS and CDR2 SASEGT. J was trimmed by 2 bases and V by 5 bases; bases with no gene match: 1. DNA for the CDR3: TGTGCCAGCAGTAGGACAGGGGCCTACGAGCAGTACTTC. This sequence encodes CASSRTGAYEQYF.

V usage is TRBV6-1 and J usage is TRBJ1-2; D is unresolved. The CDR3 is made up of 16 amino acids. The germline gives CDR1 MNHNS, CDR2 SASEGT. With 2 bases removed from V and 7 bases from J, the gap between germline ends came to 20 bases. CDR3: CASSELIRTAASGYTF. The CDR3 DNA sequence: TGTGCCAGCAGTGAATTGATACGAACAGCGGCAAGTGGCTACACCTTC.

The V call is TRBV7-9, the J call TRBJ2-1; 14 bases agree with TRBD2. The CDR3 is 18 amino acids. The V segment lost 4 bases and the J segment 3 bases; nucleotides outside the gene matches: 8. Germline CDR1 and CDR2: SEHNR and FQNEAQ (reference sequence). CDR3 nucleotide sequence: TGTGCCAGCAGCTCCTTCAGACTAGCGGGGGGGATCTACAATGAGCAGTTCTTC. Encoded protein: CASSSFRLAGGIYNEQFF.

The V call is TRBV5-6, the J call TRBJ1-5; D remains unclear. The germline CDR1 and CDR2 sequences are SGHDT and YYEEEE. This CDR3 spans 13 amino acids. V was cut by 3 bases and J by 1 base, with 5 bases left in between. This CDR3 is CASSSQSNQPQHF. The DNA of the CDR3 is TGTGCCAGCAGCTCTCAGAGCAATCAGCCCCAGCATTTT.

V gene TRBV18 combines with J gene TRBJ2-5, with D possibly matching TRBD1 (5 bases). The germline V gene has CDR1 KGHSH and CDR2 LQKENI. V lost 8 bases and J lost 5, with 15 bases in between. This CDR3 region has 13 residues. CDR3 amino acids: CASRTDIRETQYF. In DNA form, the CDR3 reads TGTGCCAGCCGAACGGACATTAGGGAGACCCAGTACTTC.

The V gene is TRBV9, the J gene TRBJ2-1, with D possibly being TRBD1 (6 bases). Germline V gene lookup returns CDR1 SGDLS and CDR2 YYNGEE. The V end lost 2 bases, the J end lost 6 bases, and 15 bases lay between the germline ends. The CDR3 covers 15 residues. The CDR3 nucleotides read TGTGCCAGCAGCGTTTCCTACAGGGTTGGCAATGAGCAGTTCTTC. This sequence encodes CASSVSYRVGNEQFF.

This clone was seen a few times. The V gene is TRBV5-6, the J gene TRBJ1-1, with TRBD1 matching 7 bases. J was trimmed by 1 base and V by 3 bases; bases with no gene match: 0. This CDR3 spans 13 amino acids. The germline V gene has CDR1 SGHDT and CDR2 YYEEEE. Here the CDR3 reads CASSWDRNTEAFF. The CDR3 nucleotides read TGTGCCAGCAGCTGGGACAGGAACACTGAAGCTTTCTTT.

The chain carries TRBV5-6 and TRBJ1-2; D perhaps matches TRBD1 (5 bases). V lost 0 bases to trimming and J lost 4 bases, with 10 bases between them. CDR1 is SGHDT, CDR2 YYEEEE, per germline. The CDR3 loop spans 14 amino acids. CDR3 sequence: CASSLGGGPYGYTF. The CDR3 nucleotides read TGTGCCAGCAGCTTGGGGGGGGGTCCCTATGGCTACACCTTC.